Listed below are T cell receptor beta chains from one sample, sequenced in a study of cytomegalovirus exposure and HLA in healthy donors. Clones were read by immunoSEQ multiplex PCR, and TCRdb kept only the in-frame ones, dropping some. In the table there are 150,000 to 200,000 clones, roughly two thirds of which are singletons. Sequencing was carried out using PBMCs. These receptors were collected from a woman younger than 35 in good health and CMV-seropositive. Each CDR3 is given with its conserved first and last residue. Clone size is stated in some rows and not others, as once, few, many or a class when expanded.

V gene,J gene,clone size,CDR3 protein
TRBV30,TRBJ2-1,.,CAWSRDSSDEQFF
TRBV28,TRBJ1-6,few,CASSSLHRGNSPLHF
TRBV5-6,TRBJ1-2,.,CASSWDRELGYGYTF
TRBV29-1,TRBJ1-1,.,CSVRRLNTEAFF
TRBV5-1,TRBJ2-1,.,CASSDTRTMDEQFF
TRBV6-4,TRBJ1-1,.,CASSANRDTEAFF
TRBV28,TRBJ2-1,.,CASRVTSGSYEQFF
TRBV18,TRBJ1-2,.,CASSPRGRGYTF
TRBV6-5,TRBJ2-5,.,CASSYSRETQYF
TRBV4-2,TRBJ2-3,.,CASSPDSFALSTDTQYF
TRBV10-3,TRBJ2-7,.,CAISEFELGSYEQYF
TRBV5-5,TRBJ1-6,few,CASSFGTGQVRNSPLHF
TRBV19,TRBJ2-3,.,CASREGYLRRGGRGADTQYF
TRBV30,TRBJ2-5,.,CAWSTSQETQYF
TRBV9,TRBJ1-2,.,CASSIGGDRTGYTF
TRBV28,TRBJ1-4,.,CASSYTDLEEKLFF
TRBV6-1,TRBJ1-5,few,CASSEAQGTQPQHF
TRBV15,TRBJ1-1,.,CATSRSRTGGNTEAFF
TRBV7-8,TRBJ2-5,medium-sized,CASSSPTRTQYF
TRBV28,TRBJ1-5,.,CASSGAGGNQPQHF
TRBV7-6,TRBJ2-6,.,CASSLRSGLFSGANVLTF
TRBV7-2,TRBJ2-1,.,CASSFEFSGGYNEQFF
TRBV19,TRBJ2-1,.,CASSILAGINEQFF
TRBV5-4,TRBJ2-1,.,CASSLPRLAYNEQFF
TRBV28,TRBJ1-2,.,CASSLRNARGEKGYTF
TRBV28,TRBJ2-5,.,CASSRRDRQETQYF
TRBV28,TRBJ1-2,.,CASSPDRLYGYTF
TRBV7-2,TRBJ2-1,.,CASNRLAGSYNEQFF
TRBV4-1,TRBJ2-3,.,CASSRAESDTQYF
TRBV2,TRBJ1-1,once,CASSETVNTEAFF
TRBV19,TRBJ2-5,.,CASRSQGGAQETQYF
TRBV7-9,TRBJ2-5,.,CASSPHGGTETQYF
TRBV7-2,TRBJ2-3,few,CASSFPGVYTDTQYF
TRBV28,TRBJ1-3,.,CASSSPSAGSGNTIYF
TRBV5-1,TRBJ1-2,.,CASSLGGVDYGYTF
TRBV11-2,TRBJ2-3,.,CASSWGLAVGTDTQYF
TRBV4-1,TRBJ2-5,.,CASSQDWGQGGRETQYF
TRBV5-1,TRBJ1-3,.,CASSSTPGSGNTIYF
TRBV6-5,TRBJ1-1,.,CASRTGRNTEAFF
TRBV7-8,TRBJ1-2,once,CASVPLNGAGGDHGYTF
TRBV5-6,TRBJ1-3,.,CASSFPQESSGNTIYF
TRBV4-3,TRBJ2-7,.,CASSQVETGSYEQYF
TRBV25-1,TRBJ1-1,.,CAALEGIEAFF
TRBV6-6,TRBJ2-3,.,CASSSGGGSRTDTQYF
TRBV19,TRBJ2-4,.,CASSIGTTLRSIQYF
TRBV10-2,TRBJ2-1,.,CASSEESSYNEQFF
TRBV30,TRBJ2-1,.,CAWSSDTNYNEQFF
TRBV29-1,TRBJ1-2,few,CSVVGQGSYGYTF
TRBV13,TRBJ1-2,.,CASSLGWGGVSGGYTF
TRBV7-3,TRBJ1-1,few,CASSLTTSGNTEAFF
TRBV6-5,TRBJ1-2,.,CASTDIVSNYGYTF
TRBV27,TRBJ1-2,.,CASSLAGKPGGYTF
TRBV5-1,TRBJ2-3,.,CASSSLAGGTDTQYF
TRBV14,TRBJ1-5,few,CASSDWDMGAHIRNQPQHF
TRBV6-1,TRBJ1-6,.,CASSLAGQGNSPLHF